Below, one T cell receptor (beta chain) is given with its context. These data are taken from a study of graft-versus-host responses after intestinal transplantation. Study context: Isolated intestinal, liver-intestinal, or multivisceral transplants had been given to the recipients.

The germline V gene encodes CDR1 KGHSH and CDR2 LQKENI. Trimming stripped 5 bases from V and 6 bases from J, with 13 bases between. CDR3 length equals 13 residues. This table comes from immunoSEQ multiplex PCR, and its TCRdb copy is limited to in-frame clones, with some not included. The top ten clones hold roughly 6.3% of a sample with almost 70,000 clones, 80% to 95% of them seen once. This material consisted of bone marrow, taken roughly 110 weeks after intestinal transplantation. The TCR originated in a human patient who received an intestinal transplant, so some T cells may come from the graft donor. The J gene is TRBJ2-5, the V gene TRBV18; D is unclear. The CDR3 DNA is TGTGCCAGCTCAGCCCCCCCTGGCCAGACCCAGTACTTC. It codes for CASSAPPGQTQYF. The complete variable domain, with remaining parts taken from reference TRBV18 and TRBJ2-5, reads NAGVMQNPRHLVRRRGQEARLRCSPMKGHSHVYWYRQLPEEGLKFMVYLQKENIIDESGMPKERFSAEFPKEGPSILRIQQVVRGDSAAYFCASSAPPGQTQYFGPGTRLLVL.